Listed here is a single T cell receptor beta chain. The antigen it recognizes is unknown. No clone much larger than this one lies a single base away; base qualities are absent. From each donor, a single peripheral blood sample of 100 to 150 mL on average was drawn into heparinised tubes. A BD FACSAria II was used to sort naive, central memory, regulatory and stem cell-like memory CD4+ T cells with a panel that included CD45RO, CCR7, CD25, CD127, CD95 and CD27. A purity above 95% was achieved for all sorted populations. PBMCs were isolated immediately by Lymphoprep density gradient centrifugation and stained directly without culture. To minimize batch effects, samples were stained and sorted in pairs, one healthy donor with one patient per experiment. Taken from the germline V gene, the CDR1 and CDR2 loops are MGHRA and YSYEKL. Inclusive of the bounding cysteine and phenylalanine, the CDR3 is 13 residues long. Of the read, only the CDR3 DNA is kept; its 39 bases are in frame from base 1. V is reduced by 4 bases and J by 5 bases, leaving a spacing of 9 bases between them.

The entire amount of isolated RNA was reverse transcribed using the High Capacity cDNA Reverse Transcription Kit, so the sequenced TCRB transcripts were expressed ones. Naive, central memory and regulatory T cell samples underwent deep immunoSEQ sequencing, averaging approximately 3.5 million total reads per sample. Sorted cells were lysed in RLT buffer, and RNA was extracted using DNase-treated RNeasy Micro or Mini kits according to cell number. Each cell subset was processed separately to prevent cross-contamination, with patient and healthy donor samples processed together. The immunoSEQ multiplex PCR was used to amplify TCRB sequences from cDNA, generating 87-bp fragments that spanned the CDR3 region. Sequencing of the amplicons was performed on the Illumina HiSeq platform. In the source study's methods: PCR bias was corrected computationally using synthetic template baselines, and reads within Hamming distance 2 were collapsed, with unmergeable singletons discarded. Reads were aligned against IMGT to assign V, D and J genes, CDR3 length and insertions or deletions at six rearrangement sites. Clonotype counts were normalized to sorted cell number within each subset before computing true diversity and Gini coefficients with the tcR R package. The overlap coefficient, calculated on TCRB nucleotide sequences, was used to quantify repertoire sharing. Out-of-frame TCRB sequences from naive cells were analyzed as a proxy for the pre-selection repertoire. The table was pulled from immuneACCESS by TCRdb, which kept in-frame rearrangements only. Such tables lose some clones; where checked, under half of the loss comes from unresolved V genes, and the rest has no known cause. Clone size and V and J calls were adopted from that table, with D and trimming inferred from the DNA. The sample table shows 150,000 to 200,000 clones, and roughly 60% are seen once. The ten largest clones represent 0.08% to 0.1% of the sample.

These data originate in a study of beta chain features in type 1 diabetes (dated by TCRdb to the late 2010s). For the study in its entirety: Mean age, gender distribution, total cell number and subset yield did not differ between patients and healthy donors. Regulatory and stem cell-like memory subsets were obtained from only 8 patients and about eight healthy donors, while naive and central memory subsets were obtained from all 28 donors. Across all samples, some 110,000,000 sorted cells were examined, and cell number per subset correlated strongly with RNA yield. The study compared TCRB repertoires of sorted circulating CD4+ T cell subsets between recently diagnosed type 1 diabetes patients and matched healthy donors. Results the study describes overall, beyond this receptor: HLA sub-analyses involved small numbers of individuals, so any influence of HLA type on TCRB rearrangement remained unresolved. In all four CD4+ subsets, TCRB CDR3 length was moderately but significantly shorter in type 1 diabetes patients. Sequencing cDNA rather than genomic DNA could over-represent highly expressing activated cells, although activation and CD3 levels did not differ between groups. Naive, central memory and regulatory TCRB repertoires appeared to be more similar among patients than among healthy donors. Fewer insertions and more nucleotide deletions at VDJ recombination sites were observed in patients with type 1 diabetes, implying thymic rearrangement abnormalities. PCR may preferentially amplify shorter templates, but because patient and control samples were amplified and corrected together, any resulting skew would affect both groups equally.

The receptor chain draws on TRBV4-1 and TRBJ1-5; the D gene is unclear. This sequence originates from a man aged 25-45 years with type 1 diabetes. The sequenced material came from naive CD4+ T cells from blood. This sample's cell subset or site label indicates: true naive CD4+ T cells. In nucleotides, the sequence is TGCGCCAGCAGCCTCGCTGAACATCAGCCCCAGCATTTT. Its coded protein is CASSLAEHQPQHF.